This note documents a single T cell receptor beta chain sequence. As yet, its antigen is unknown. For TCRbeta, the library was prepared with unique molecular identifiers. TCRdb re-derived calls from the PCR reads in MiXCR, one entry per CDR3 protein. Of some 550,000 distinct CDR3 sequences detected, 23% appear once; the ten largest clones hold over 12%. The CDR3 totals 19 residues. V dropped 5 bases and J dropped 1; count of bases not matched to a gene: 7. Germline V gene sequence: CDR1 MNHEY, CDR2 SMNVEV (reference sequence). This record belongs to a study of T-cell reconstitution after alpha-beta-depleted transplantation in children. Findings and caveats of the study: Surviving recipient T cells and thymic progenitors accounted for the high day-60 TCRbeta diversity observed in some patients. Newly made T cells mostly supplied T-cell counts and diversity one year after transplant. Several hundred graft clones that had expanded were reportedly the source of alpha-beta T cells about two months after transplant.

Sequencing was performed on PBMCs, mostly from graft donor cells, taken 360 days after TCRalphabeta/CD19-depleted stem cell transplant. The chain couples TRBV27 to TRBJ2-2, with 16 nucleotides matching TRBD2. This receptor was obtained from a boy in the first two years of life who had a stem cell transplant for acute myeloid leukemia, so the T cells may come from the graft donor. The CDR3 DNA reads TGTGCCAGCAGTAGCCCGGGACTAGCGGGGGGGATGAACACCGGGGAGCTGTTTTTT. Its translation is CASSSPGLAGGMNTGELFF.